This is a list of T cell receptor beta chains from one sample in a study of blood T cell repertoires in COVID-19. TCRdb keeps only in-frame clones here, not all; method: immunoSEQ multiplex PCR. In the table there are over 140,000 clones, over 60% of which are singletons. The sample taken for sequencing was peripheral blood. These receptors originate from a woman over 75 with active or convalescent COVID-19. CDR3s include the opening cysteine and the closing phenylalanine or tryptophan. Each record gives: clone size, D gene, V gene, CDR3 length, J gene, CDR3 DNA, CDR3 protein. The D gene is left open where the match is weak. Size tells how often a clone was seen (once, few, many) or the class of an expanded clone, and some rows leave it out.

clone_size: -; d_call: TRBD2; v_call: TRBV5-1; cdr3_length: 15; j_call: TRBJ2-2; cdr3_nt: TGCGCCAGCAGCTTGTATGGGAGGGACACCGGGGAGCTGTTTTTT; cdr3_aa: CASSLYGRDTGELFF
clone_size: few; d_call: TRBD1; v_call: TRBV30; cdr3_length: 16; j_call: TRBJ1-6; cdr3_nt: TGTGCCTGGGGAACCGGGACAGCCTCATTCAGTCCACCCCTCCACTTT; cdr3_aa: CAWGTGTASFSPPLHF
clone_size: few; d_call: -; v_call: TRBV27; cdr3_length: 15; j_call: TRBJ1-6; cdr3_nt: TGTGCCAGCAGTCCTCAGGGCCCTGGGAATTCACCCCTCCACTTT; cdr3_aa: CASSPQGPGNSPLHF
clone_size: -; d_call: -; v_call: TRBV2; cdr3_length: 13; j_call: TRBJ2-2; cdr3_nt: TGTGCCAGCAGTGAGCAGGGGAGAGGGTTGTTGTTTTTT; cdr3_aa: CASSEQGRGLLFF
clone_size: few; d_call: TRBD1; v_call: TRBV19; cdr3_length: 13; j_call: TRBJ1-2; cdr3_nt: TGTGCCGCACGAGGACAGGGCTTGTATGGCTACACCTTC; cdr3_aa: CAARGQGLYGYTF
clone_size: -; d_call: -; v_call: TRBV6-2/TRBV6-3; cdr3_length: 13; j_call: TRBJ1-1; cdr3_nt: TGTGCCAGCAGTTACTCGAGGGTTTCTGAAGCTTTCTTT; cdr3_aa: CASSYSRVSEAFF
clone_size: few; d_call: -; v_call: TRBV4-2; cdr3_length: 15; j_call: TRBJ2-1; cdr3_nt: TGTGCCAGCAGCCAAGTTGGGGAGACGACCAATGAGCAGTTCTTC; cdr3_aa: CASSQVGETTNEQFF
clone_size: -; d_call: -; v_call: TRBV7-2; cdr3_length: 15; j_call: TRBJ1-3; cdr3_nt: TGTGCCAGCAGCTACCATCGGACAAGTGGAAACACCATATATTTT; cdr3_aa: CASSYHRTSGNTIYF
clone_size: -; d_call: TRBD1; v_call: TRBV10-1; cdr3_length: 13; j_call: TRBJ2-3; cdr3_nt: TGCGCCAGCAGCCAGGGGGCTCAAGATACGCAGTATTTT; cdr3_aa: CASSQGAQDTQYF
clone_size: few; d_call: TRBD1; v_call: TRBV29-1; cdr3_length: 14; j_call: TRBJ2-5; cdr3_nt: TGCAGCGTTGGGTCCGGGACAGGGTGGGAGACCCAGTACTTC; cdr3_aa: CSVGSGTGWETQYF
clone_size: -; d_call: -; v_call: TRBV10-3; cdr3_length: 14; j_call: TRBJ1-6; cdr3_nt: TGTGCCATCAGTGGTGTAAACAGAAATTCACCCCTCCACTTT; cdr3_aa: CAISGVNRNSPLHF